The T cell receptor (beta chain) under discussion was sequenced for a study of blood T cell repertoires in COVID-19. The CDR3 has 15 amino acids. V shed 6 bases, J shed 0 bases, and the junction held 6 bases outside the gene matches. Germline CDR1 and CDR2: MNHEY and SVGAGI. Clones were read by immunoSEQ multiplex PCR, and TCRdb kept only the in-frame ones, dropping some. The sample has 300,000 to 450,000 clones, almost 90% seen once. In the 2 weeks before study entry, exposed participants met a COVID-19 case, which was PCR-confirmed or clinician-diagnosed. This clone was seen more than once but under ten times.

Sequencing was carried out using PBMCs or T cells enriched from blood (not recorded which). The chain carries TRBV6-5 and TRBJ2-7, with 9 bases fitting TRBD2. The sequence was obtained from a woman aged 25 to 39 who had been exposed to COVID-19. CDR3 region: CASRAPSGVSYEQYF. As DNA, the CDR3 is TGTGCCAGCAGGGCCCCTAGCGGGGTCTCCTACGAGCAGTACTTC.